The next 7 T cell receptor beta chains were all read from a single sample in a study of cytomegalovirus exposure and HLA in healthy donors (dated by TCRdb to 2017 to 2019). The library was obtained by the immunoSEQ multiplex PCR assay. In TCRdb, the immuneACCESS table is reduced to in-frame sequences with V and J assigned. These tables do not hold every clone; where another copy was compared, an unresolved V gene accounts for under half, and the others remain unexplained. The sample table contains fewer than 90,000 clones; only one count was recorded for 94% of them. The ten largest account for about 2.1% of the sample. The specimen sequenced was PBMCs. All receptors come from a woman younger than 30 in good health and CMV-seronegative.

The V call is TRBV4-3, the J call TRBJ2-1; TRBD2 matches 12 bases. This CDR3 contains 16 residues. The ends lost 4 bases at V and 5 bases at J; junction bases unmatched: 6. Looked up from germline, CDR1 is LGHNA and CDR2 is YSLEER. CDR3 protein: CASSLRLAGDHNEQFF. CDR3 in DNA: TGCGCCAGCAGCCTGCGACTAGCGGGGGACCACAATGAGCAGTTCTTC.

The CDR3 sequence is CASSESPGTSNEQYF. DNA of the CDR3: TGTGCCAGCAGTGAATCCCCCGGGACTAGCAACGAGCAGTACTTC. The genes are TRBV6-1 and TRBJ2-7; 9 positions agree with TRBD2. The CDR3 length is 15 residues. Germline V lookup: CDR1 MNHNS, CDR2 SASEGT. Germline trimming cut 2 bases from V and 5 bases from J; bases unmatched to any gene: 7.

V gene TRBV6-1 combines with J gene TRBJ2-5; D perhaps matches TRBD1 (6 bases). In germline, CDR1 is MNHNS, CDR2 SASEGT. This CDR3 is 13 amino acids long. Trimming took 7 bases from V and 4 from J, leaving 13 bases between them. The CDR3 nucleotides are TGTGCCAGCACAGGACAGCCTCCAGAGACCCAGTACTTC. It encodes CASTGQPPETQYF.

This rearrangement joins TRBV7-8 to TRBJ1-1, with D perhaps matching TRBD1 (6 bases). The CDR3 is 16 residues long. Looked up from germline, CDR1 is SGHVS and CDR2 is FQNEAQ. V lost 4 bases to trimming and J lost 1 base, with 16 bases between them. CDR3 in amino acids: CASSSIFTGPNTEAFF. In DNA, the CDR3 is TGTGCCAGCAGCTCTATCTTCACAGGGCCGAACACTGAAGCTTTCTTT.

The chain links TRBV28 to TRBJ2-7, with 10 nucleotides matching TRBD1. The CDR3 sequence is 17 residues long. The V and J ends lost 6 bases and 4 bases, in that order; junction bases with no gene match: 15. The germline gives CDR1 MDHEN, CDR2 SYDVKM. CDR3 sequence: CASSSLRDRGYVYEQYF. The CDR3 bases are TGTGCCAGCAGCTCCCTCCGGGACAGGGGATACGTGTACGAGCAGTACTTC.

This chain links TRBV18 with TRBJ2-1, with D possibly being TRBD1 (6 bases). The ends were cut back, 2 bases at V and 9 bases at J, with 14 bases in the middle. The germline gives CDR1 KGHSH, CDR2 LQKENI. CDR3 length: 14 residues. CDR3 protein: CASSPGYTGTEQFF. The CDR3 coding sequence is TGTGCCAGCTCACCAGGTTATACAGGGACTGAGCAGTTCTTC.

The count of this clone is one. J is TRBJ2-2 and V is TRBV11-3, with D unclear. The V gene lost 0 bases and the J gene lost 3 bases, with 14 bases spanning the gap. Germline CDR1 reads SGHNT; CDR2 reads YENEEA. The CDR3 totals 17 residues. This CDR3 reads CASSLDQAAQDTGELFF. The DNA for the CDR3 is TGTGCCAGCAGCTTAGATCAGGCAGCTCAAGACACCGGGGAGCTGTTTTTT.